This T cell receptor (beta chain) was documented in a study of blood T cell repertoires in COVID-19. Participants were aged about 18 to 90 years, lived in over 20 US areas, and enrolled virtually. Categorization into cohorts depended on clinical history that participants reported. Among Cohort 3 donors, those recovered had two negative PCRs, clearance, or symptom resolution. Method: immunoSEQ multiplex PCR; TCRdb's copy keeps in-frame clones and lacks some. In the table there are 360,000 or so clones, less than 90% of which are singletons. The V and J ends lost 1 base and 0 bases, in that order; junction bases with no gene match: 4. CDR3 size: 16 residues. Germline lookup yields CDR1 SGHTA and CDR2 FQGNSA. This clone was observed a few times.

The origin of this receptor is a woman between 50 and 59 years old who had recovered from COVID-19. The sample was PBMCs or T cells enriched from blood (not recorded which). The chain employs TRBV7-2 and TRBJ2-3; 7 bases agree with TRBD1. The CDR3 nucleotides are TGTGCCAGCAGCTTAGGTGGGACAGCGAGCACAGATACGCAGTATTTT. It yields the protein CASSLGGTASTDTQYF.